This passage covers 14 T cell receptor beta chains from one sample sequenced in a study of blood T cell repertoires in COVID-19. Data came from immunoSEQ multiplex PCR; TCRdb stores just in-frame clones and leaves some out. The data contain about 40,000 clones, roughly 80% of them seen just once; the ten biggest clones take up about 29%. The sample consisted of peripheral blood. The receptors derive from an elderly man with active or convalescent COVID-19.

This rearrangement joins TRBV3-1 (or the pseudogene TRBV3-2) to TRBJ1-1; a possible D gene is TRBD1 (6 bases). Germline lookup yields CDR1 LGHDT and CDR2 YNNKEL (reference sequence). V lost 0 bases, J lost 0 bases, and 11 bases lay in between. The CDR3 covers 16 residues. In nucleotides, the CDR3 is TGTGCCAGCAGCCAAGAACCACAGGGAGTGAACACTGAAGCTTTCTTT. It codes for CASSQEPQGVNTEAFF.

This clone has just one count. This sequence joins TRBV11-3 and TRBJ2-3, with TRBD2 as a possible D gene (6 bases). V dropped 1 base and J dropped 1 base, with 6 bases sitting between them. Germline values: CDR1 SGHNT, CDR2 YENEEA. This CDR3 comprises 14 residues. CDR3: CASSLGGGTDTQYF. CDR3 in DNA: TGTGCCAGCAGCTTAGGCGGGGGCACAGATACGCAGTATTTT.

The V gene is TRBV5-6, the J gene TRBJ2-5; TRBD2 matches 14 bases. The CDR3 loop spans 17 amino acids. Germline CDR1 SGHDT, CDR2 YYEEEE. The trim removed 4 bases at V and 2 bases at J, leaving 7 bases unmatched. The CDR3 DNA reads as TGTGCCAGCAGCCTGGGACTAGCGGGAGTGTTTCAAGAGACCCAGTACTTC. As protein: CASSLGLAGVFQETQYF.

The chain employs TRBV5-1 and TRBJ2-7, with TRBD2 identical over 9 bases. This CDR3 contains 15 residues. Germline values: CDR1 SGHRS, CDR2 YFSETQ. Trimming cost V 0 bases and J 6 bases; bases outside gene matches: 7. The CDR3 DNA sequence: TGCGCCAGCAGCTTGGTTGCGGGGGGGCAGTCCGAGCAGTACTTC. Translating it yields CASSLVAGGQSEQYF.

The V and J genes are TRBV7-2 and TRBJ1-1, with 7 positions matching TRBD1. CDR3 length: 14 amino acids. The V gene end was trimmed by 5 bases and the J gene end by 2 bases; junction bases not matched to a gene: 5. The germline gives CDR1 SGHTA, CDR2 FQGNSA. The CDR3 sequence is CASSEQGTNTEAFF. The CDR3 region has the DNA TGTGCCAGCAGCGAACAGGGGACCAACACTGAAGCTTTCTTT.

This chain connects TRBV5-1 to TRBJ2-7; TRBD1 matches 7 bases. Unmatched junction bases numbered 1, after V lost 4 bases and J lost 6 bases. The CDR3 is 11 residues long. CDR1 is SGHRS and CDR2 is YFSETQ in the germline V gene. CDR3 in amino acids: CASSRQGEQYF. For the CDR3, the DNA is TGCGCCAGCAGCCGACAGGGCGAGCAGTACTTC.

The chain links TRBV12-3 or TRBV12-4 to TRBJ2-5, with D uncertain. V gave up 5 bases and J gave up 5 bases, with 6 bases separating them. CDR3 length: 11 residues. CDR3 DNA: TGTGCCAGCAGTATGGAGGAGACCCAGTACTTC. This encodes CASSMEETQYF.

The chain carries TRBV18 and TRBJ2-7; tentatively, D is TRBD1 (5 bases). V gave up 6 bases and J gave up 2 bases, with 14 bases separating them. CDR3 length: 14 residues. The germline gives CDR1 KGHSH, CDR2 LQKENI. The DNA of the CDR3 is TGTGCCAGCTCCCTTGGGGCATCCACCTACGAGCAGTACTTC. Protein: CASSLGASTYEQYF.

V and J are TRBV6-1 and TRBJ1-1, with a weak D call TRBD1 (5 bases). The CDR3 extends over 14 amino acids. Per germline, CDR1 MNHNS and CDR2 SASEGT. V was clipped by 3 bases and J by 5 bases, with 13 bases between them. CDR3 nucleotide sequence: TGTGCCAGCAGTGAGATCGGAAGGGGTACTGAAGCTTTCTTT. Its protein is CASSEIGRGTEAFF.

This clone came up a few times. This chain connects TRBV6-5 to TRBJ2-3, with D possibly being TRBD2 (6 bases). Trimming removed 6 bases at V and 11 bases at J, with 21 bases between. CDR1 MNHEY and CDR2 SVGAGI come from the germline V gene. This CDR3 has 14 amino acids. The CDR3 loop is CASRRSLFLSGQYF. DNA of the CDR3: TGTGCCAGCAGACGCTCCCTGTTCCTTAGCGGGCAGTATTTT.

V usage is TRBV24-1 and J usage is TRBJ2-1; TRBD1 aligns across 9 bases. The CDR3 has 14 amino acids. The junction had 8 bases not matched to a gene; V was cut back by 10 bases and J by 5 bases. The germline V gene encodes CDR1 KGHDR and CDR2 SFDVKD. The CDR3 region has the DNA TGTGCCACACAATCCGGGACAGGGAACAATGAGCAGTTCTTC. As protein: CATQSGTGNNEQFF.

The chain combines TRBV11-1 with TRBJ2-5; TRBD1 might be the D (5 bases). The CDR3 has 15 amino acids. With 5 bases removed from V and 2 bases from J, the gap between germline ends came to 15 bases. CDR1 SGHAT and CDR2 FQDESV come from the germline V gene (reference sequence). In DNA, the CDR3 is TGTGCCAGCAGCACCGGACAACCGAATCAAGAGACCCAGTACTTC. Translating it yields CASSTGQPNQETQYF.

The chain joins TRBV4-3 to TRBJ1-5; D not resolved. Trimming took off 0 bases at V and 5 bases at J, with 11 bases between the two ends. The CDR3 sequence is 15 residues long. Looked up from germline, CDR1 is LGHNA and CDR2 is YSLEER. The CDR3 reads CASSQDLWADQPQHF. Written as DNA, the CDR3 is TGCGCCAGCAGCCAAGATCTGTGGGCAGATCAGCCCCAGCATTTT.

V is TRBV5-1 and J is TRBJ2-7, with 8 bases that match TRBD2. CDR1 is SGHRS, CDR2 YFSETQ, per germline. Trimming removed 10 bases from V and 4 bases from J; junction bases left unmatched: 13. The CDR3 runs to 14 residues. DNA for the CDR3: TGCGCCTCCAACCGGGGGGGGGAGATGTACGAGCAGTACTTC. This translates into CASNRGGEMYEQYF.